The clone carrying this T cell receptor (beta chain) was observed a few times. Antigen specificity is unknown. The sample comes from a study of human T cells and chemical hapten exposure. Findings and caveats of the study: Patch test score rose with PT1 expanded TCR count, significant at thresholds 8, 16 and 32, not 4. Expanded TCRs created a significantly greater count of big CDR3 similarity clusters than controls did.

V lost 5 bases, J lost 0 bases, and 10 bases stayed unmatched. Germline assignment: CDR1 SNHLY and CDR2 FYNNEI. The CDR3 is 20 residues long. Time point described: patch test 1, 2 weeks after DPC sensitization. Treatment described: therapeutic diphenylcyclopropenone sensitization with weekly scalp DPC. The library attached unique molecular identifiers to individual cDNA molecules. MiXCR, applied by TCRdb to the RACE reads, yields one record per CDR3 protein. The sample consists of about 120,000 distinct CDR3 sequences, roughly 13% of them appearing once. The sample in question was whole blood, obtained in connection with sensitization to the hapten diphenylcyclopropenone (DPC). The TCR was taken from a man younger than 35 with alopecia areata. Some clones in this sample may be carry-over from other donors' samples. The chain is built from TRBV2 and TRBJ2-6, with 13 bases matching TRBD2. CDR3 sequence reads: CASSRRLAGGLNSGANVLTF. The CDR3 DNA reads TGTGCCAGCAGTCGAAGACTAGCGGGGGGCCTTAACTCTGGGGCCAACGTCCTGACTTTC.